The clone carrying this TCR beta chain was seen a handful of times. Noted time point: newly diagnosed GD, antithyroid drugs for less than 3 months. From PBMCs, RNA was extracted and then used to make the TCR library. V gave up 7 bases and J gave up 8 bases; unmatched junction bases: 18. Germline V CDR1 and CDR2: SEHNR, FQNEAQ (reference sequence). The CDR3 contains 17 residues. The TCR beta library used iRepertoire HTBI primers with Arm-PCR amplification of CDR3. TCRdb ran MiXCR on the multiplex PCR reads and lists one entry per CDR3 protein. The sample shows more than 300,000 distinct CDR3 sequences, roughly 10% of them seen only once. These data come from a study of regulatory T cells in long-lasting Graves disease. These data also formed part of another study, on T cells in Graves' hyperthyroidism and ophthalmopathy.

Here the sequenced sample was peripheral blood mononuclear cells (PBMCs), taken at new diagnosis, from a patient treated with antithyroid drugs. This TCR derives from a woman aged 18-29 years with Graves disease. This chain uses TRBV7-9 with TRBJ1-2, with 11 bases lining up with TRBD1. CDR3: CASNRDGQGARGVGYTF. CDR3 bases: TGTGCCAGCAACCGGGACGGACAGGGGGCGCGAGGAGTCGGCTACACCTTC. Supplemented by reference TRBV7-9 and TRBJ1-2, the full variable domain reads DTGVSQNPRHKITKRGQNVTFRCDPISEHNRLYWYRQTLGQGPEFLTYFQNEAQLEKSRLLSDRFSAERPKGSFSTLEIQRTEQGDSAMYLCASNRDGQGARGVGYTFGSGTRLTVV.